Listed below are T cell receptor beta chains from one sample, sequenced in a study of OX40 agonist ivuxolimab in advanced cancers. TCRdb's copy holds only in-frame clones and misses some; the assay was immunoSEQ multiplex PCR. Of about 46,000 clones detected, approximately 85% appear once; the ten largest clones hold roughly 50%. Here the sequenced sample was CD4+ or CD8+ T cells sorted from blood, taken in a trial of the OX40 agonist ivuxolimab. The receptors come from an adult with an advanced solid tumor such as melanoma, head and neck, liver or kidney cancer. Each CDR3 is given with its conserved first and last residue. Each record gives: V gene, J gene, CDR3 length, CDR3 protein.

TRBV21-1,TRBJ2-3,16,CAISPLLVGRGDTQYF
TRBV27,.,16,CASRRGFGQASYEQYF
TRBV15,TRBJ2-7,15,CATSRDKVLNYEQYF
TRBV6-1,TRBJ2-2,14,CASSEALRQGRLFF
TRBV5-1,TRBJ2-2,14,CASSPGQNTGELFF
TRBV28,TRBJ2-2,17,CASNNADRGTTTGELFF
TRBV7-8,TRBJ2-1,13,CASSLIAGAEQFF
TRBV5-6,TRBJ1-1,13,CASSPGAGTEAFF
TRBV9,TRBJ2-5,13,CASSVGEEETQYF
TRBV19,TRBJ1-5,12,CASSIVGQPQHF
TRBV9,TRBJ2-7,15,CASSVGGQGVYEQYF
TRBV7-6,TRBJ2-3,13,CASSEGSSGTQYF
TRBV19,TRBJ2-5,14,CASSISGVGETQYF
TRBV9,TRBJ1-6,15,CASSVDGGARSPLHF
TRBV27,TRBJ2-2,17,CASSDYWPGANTGELFF
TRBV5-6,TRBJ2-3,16,CASSPGLRISTDTQYF
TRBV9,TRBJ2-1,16,CASSAGGTSSYNEQFF
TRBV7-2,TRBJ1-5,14,CASSSQGGNQPQHF
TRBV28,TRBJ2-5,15,CASSLYGTGQETQYF
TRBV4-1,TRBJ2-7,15,CASSPRDQSSYEQYF
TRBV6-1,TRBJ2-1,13,CASSVGPYNEQFF
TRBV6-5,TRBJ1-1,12,CASMRGNTEAFF
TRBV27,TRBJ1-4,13,CASSLQHGEKLFF
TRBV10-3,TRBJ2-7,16,CAITASTTGSPHEQYF
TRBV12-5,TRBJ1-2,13,CASGLYSLYGYTF
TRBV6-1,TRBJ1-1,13,CASSDRDITEAFF
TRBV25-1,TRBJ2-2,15,CASSEVGHQAGELFF
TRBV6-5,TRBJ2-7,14,CASSYSGNYYEQYF
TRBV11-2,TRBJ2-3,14,CASSLWGGGNTQYF
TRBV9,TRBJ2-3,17,CASSVDRDSWFRDTQYF
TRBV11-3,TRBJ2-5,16,CASSTQLTGRQETQYF
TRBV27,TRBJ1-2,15,CASSLGPDRSYGYTF
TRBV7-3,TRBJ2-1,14,CASSTSTSVDEQFF